The 18 T cell receptor beta chains given below trace back to one sample, sequenced in a study of shared clonotypes between healthy human individuals. CD45RO negativity and positive selection for CCR7 defined naive CD8 cells, a population that excluded terminally differentiated effector memory CD45RA+ cells. Profiling relied on immunoSEQ multiplex PCR, and the TCRdb table lists in-frame clones only, not all of them. The table has about 2,100,000 clones, under 95% seen once. Sequences were obtained from naive CD8+ T cells from PBMCs. The receptors were gathered from a man between 18 and 35 years old in good health. Some clones in this sample may be carry-over from other donors' samples.

The chain uses TRBV28 and TRBJ2-7; D possibly corresponds to TRBD1 (6 bases). Germline lookup yields CDR1 MDHEN and CDR2 SYDVKM. This CDR3 is built from 15 residues. With 3 bases removed from V and 4 bases from J, the gap between germline ends came to 16 bases. The CDR3 spells CASSFRRDTPYEQYF. CDR3 coding DNA: TGTGCCAGCAGTTTCCGCCGGGACACCCCATACGAGCAGTACTTC.

The rearrangement links TRBV7-2 to TRBJ2-3; 8 nucleotides agree with TRBD2. Germline trimming cut 6 bases from V and 6 bases from J; bases unmatched to any gene: 11. The CDR3 length is 15 residues. From germline, CDR1 is SGHTA and CDR2 FQGNSA. CDR3: CASRGRAGDWDTQYF. CDR3 coding DNA: TGTGCCAGCAGGGGCCGAGCGGGAGATTGGGATACGCAGTATTTT.

The chain recombines TRBV18 with TRBJ2-3; no firm D call. V lost 0 bases and J 2 bases, leaving 6 bases between the germline ends. Germline-derived CDR1 and CDR2 are KGHSH and LQKENI. The CDR3 extends over 14 amino acids. CDR3 sequence (DNA): TGTGCCAGCTCACCACCCAGCAACACAGATACGCAGTATTTT. Residues: CASSPPSNTDTQYF.

The chain links TRBV28 to TRBJ1-1; D might be TRBD1 (5 bases). With 4 bases removed from V and 5 bases from J, the gap between germline ends came to 11 bases. Looked up from germline, CDR1 is MDHEN and CDR2 is SYDVKM. CDR3 size: 13 residues. Here the CDR3 DNA reads TGTGCCAGCAGTTCTACAGGTGCGACTGAAGCTTTCTTT. Translating gives CASSSTGATEAFF. Combining the CDR3 with reference TRBV28 and TRBJ1-1 gives the whole variable domain DVKVTQSSRYLVKRTGEKVFLECVQDMDHENMFWYRQDPGLGLRLIYFSYDVKMKEKGDIPEGYSVSREKKERFSLILESASTNQTSMYLCASSSTGATEAFFGQGTRLTVV.

The chain employs TRBV28 and TRBJ1-3; D unclear. The germline V gene has CDR1 MDHEN and CDR2 SYDVKM. Trimming cost V 8 bases and J 2 bases, with 13 bases left between them. The CDR3 has 14 amino acids. As DNA, the CDR3 is TGTGCCAGCTTTCCCCTAAGTACTGGAAACACCATATATTTT. Its protein product is CASFPLSTGNTIYF.

The gene calls are TRBV5-1 and TRBJ1-3, with D maybe TRBD1 (5 bases). CDR3 length: 14 amino acids. The V end was cut by 4 bases, the J end by 0 bases, with 8 bases between. CDR1 and CDR2 from the germline V gene are SGHRS and YFSETQ. This CDR3 reads CASSPGPSGNTIYF. The DNA for the CDR3 is TGCGCCAGCAGCCCAGGGCCCTCTGGAAACACCATATATTTT.

CDR3 in DNA: TGTGCCAGCAGTTTGTCGTACACCGGGGAGCTGTTTTTT. This gives the protein CASSLSYTGELFF. The gene calls are TRBV27 and TRBJ2-2; D is unclear. This CDR3 spans 13 amino acids. The ends were cut back, 3 bases at V and 3 bases at J, with 5 bases in the middle. Germline CDR1 MNHEY, CDR2 SMNVEV (reference sequence).

The V and J genes are TRBV5-1 and TRBJ1-2; D is ambiguous. This CDR3 contains 15 residues. The germline V and J ends were trimmed by 0 bases and 1 base, with 10 bases remaining between them. CDR1 is SGHRS, CDR2 YFSETQ, per germline. CDR3 sequence: CASSLVGRNNYGYTF. CDR3 DNA: TGCGCCAGCAGCTTGGTAGGTCGGAATAACTATGGCTACACCTTC.

This clone has only one observation. CDR3 amino acids: CASSLGRSNEQFF. Here the CDR3 DNA reads TGTGCCAGCAGCTTAGGAAGGAGCAATGAGCAGTTCTTC. The chain has TRBV11-2 and TRBJ2-1; D unclear. The CDR3 contains 13 residues. Germline CDR1 reads SGHAT; CDR2 reads FQNNGV. V was shortened by 1 base and J by 6 bases, with 7 bases between the two germline ends.

V gene TRBV21-1 combines with J gene TRBJ2-2. TRBV21-1 is listed as a pseudogene. This CDR3 spans 16 amino acids. The CDR3 here is CASSKGITPNTGELFF. The CDR3, as DNA: TGTGCCAGCAGCAAAGGGATTACCCCGAACACCGGGGAGCTGTTTTTT.

J is TRBJ2-3 and V is TRBV6-5; D perhaps matches TRBD2 (5 bases). With 6 bases removed from V and 0 bases from J, the gap between germline ends came to 13 bases. Germline loops: CDR1 MNHEY, CDR2 SVGAGI. The CDR3 contains 15 residues. CDR3 in amino acids: CASRKSGRSTDTQYF. CDR3 nucleotide sequence: TGTGCCAGCAGGAAAAGCGGACGTAGCACAGATACGCAGTATTTT.

The V and J genes are TRBV7-9 and TRBJ1-3; D unresolved. Looked up from germline, CDR1 is SEHNR and CDR2 is FQNEAQ (reference sequence). V lost 6 bases and J lost 0, with 9 bases in between. The CDR3 extends over 14 amino acids. The CDR3 loop reads CASRRAFSGNTIYF. In DNA, the CDR3 is TGTGCCAGCAGAAGGGCCTTCTCTGGAAACACCATATATTTT.

The chain recombines TRBV7-9 with TRBJ2-7; unclear D gene. The CDR3 totals 14 residues. Germline CDR1 and CDR2: SEHNR and FQNEAQ (reference sequence). V lost 5 bases to trimming and J lost 4 bases, with 15 bases between them. The chain's CDR3 is CASSLSLSGYEQYF. CDR3 DNA sequence: TGTGCCAGCAGCCTTAGCCTCTCCGGTTACGAGCAGTACTTC. The full variable domain, in which reference TRBV7-9 and TRBJ2-7 provide the parts outside the CDR3, is DTGVSQNPRHKITKRGQNVTFRCDPISEHNRLYWYRQTLGQGPEFLTYFQNEAQLEKSRLLSDRFSAERPKGSFSTLEIQRTEQGDSAMYLCASSLSLSGYEQYFGPGTRLTVT.

The chain combines TRBV7-9 with TRBJ2-5; unclear D gene. Germline CDR1 reads SEHNR; CDR2 reads FQNEAQ (reference sequence). V was cut by 1 base and J by 5 bases, with 14 bases left in between. This CDR3 has 15 amino acids. CDR3 DNA sequence: TGTGCCAGCAGCTTAGTGTTGGGCTACTACGAGACCCAGTACTTC. Its protein product is CASSLVLGYYETQYF.

The chain couples TRBV6-1 to TRBJ2-5; D is unclear. This CDR3 is built from 14 residues. Between the trimmed V and J ends, which lost 3 bases and 0 bases, there was a span of 8 bases. Looked up from germline, CDR1 is MNHNS and CDR2 is SASEGT. This CDR3 reads CASSDWHHQETQYF. CDR3 nucleotides: TGTGCCAGCAGTGATTGGCACCACCAAGAGACCCAGTACTTC.

In the case of this clone: Different DNA sequences within this sample yield the same CDR3. In nucleotides, the CDR3 is TGTGCCAGCAGCGTGGGACAGGGAGGTGTTGAAGCTTTCTTT. It codes for CASSVGQGGVEAFF. This chain links TRBV9 with TRBJ1-1; 9 bases fit TRBD1. The germline gives CDR1 SGDLS, CDR2 YYNGEE. The CDR3 is 14 residues long. V trimming: 2 bases; J trimming: 7 bases; junction bases outside the gene matches: 6.

This chain links TRBV6-5 with TRBJ1-1; 7 bases map to TRBD1. The CDR3 has 15 amino acids. Trimming took 0 bases from V and 7 from J; bases not matched to a gene: 8. Germline CDR1 is MNHEY and CDR2 is SVGAGI. The CDR3 region is CASSYSRTGQFEAFF. The CDR3 coding sequence is TGTGCCAGCAGTTACTCCCGGACAGGTCAATTTGAAGCTTTCTTT.

The chain links TRBV9 to TRBJ2-2, with D hard to call. The V and J ends lost 0 bases and 3 bases respectively, with 12 bases between them. The CDR3 consists of 16 residues. In germline, CDR1 is SGDLS, CDR2 YYNGEE. The CDR3 DNA follows: TGTGCCAGCAGCGTAGGGGGTCAGGCCTACACCGGGGAGCTGTTTTTT. Encoded protein: CASSVGGQAYTGELFF.